This T cell receptor (beta chain) came from a study of cytomegalovirus exposure and HLA in healthy donors. Details on this clone: No antigen is known for it.

Both 60 Vbeta primers and 13 Jbeta primers went into the PCR. In the original analysis: As a later analysis found, there were 70 million to 80 million unique TCR beta chains, of which about 10 million were shared. Libraries were prepared by immunoSEQ multiplex PCR; TCRdb keeps only in-frame clonotypes and omits some of them. V, J and clone size derive from that table, while D and trimming were established from the DNA sequence. In the table there are 210,000 or so clones, more than 70% of which are singletons. Points from the study as a whole: Trimming of TCR beta V- and J-genes showed a link, identified in a later analysis, to a missense DCLRE1C variant.

Sequenced input: PBMCs. The source is a human donor in good health.

CDR3 coding DNA: TGTGCCAGTAGTATCTATAGAGGACTAGCGGGATCAGATACGCAGTATTTT. It encodes CASSIYRGLAGSDTQYF. The chain couples TRBV19 to TRBJ2-3; 12 nucleotides align to TRBD2. CDR3 length equals 17 residues. Trimming at V came to 3 bases and at J to 4 bases, leaving 8 bases not matched to a gene. Germline lookup yields CDR1 LNHDA and CDR2 SQIVND (reference sequence).